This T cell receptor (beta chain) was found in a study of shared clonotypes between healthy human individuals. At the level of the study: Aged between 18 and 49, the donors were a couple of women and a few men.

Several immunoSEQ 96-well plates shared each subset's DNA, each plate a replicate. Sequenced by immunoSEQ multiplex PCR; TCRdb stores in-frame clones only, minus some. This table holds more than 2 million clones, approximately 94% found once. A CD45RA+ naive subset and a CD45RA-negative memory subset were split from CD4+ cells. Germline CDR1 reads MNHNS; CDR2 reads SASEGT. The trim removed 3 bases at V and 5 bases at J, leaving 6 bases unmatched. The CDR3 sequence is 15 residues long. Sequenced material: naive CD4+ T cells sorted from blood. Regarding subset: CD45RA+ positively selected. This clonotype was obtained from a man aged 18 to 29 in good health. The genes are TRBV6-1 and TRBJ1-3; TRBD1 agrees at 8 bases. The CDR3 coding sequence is TGTGCCAGCAGTGATTCCGGACAGGGTAGAAACACCATATATTTT. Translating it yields CASSDSGQGRNTIYF.